The 11 T cell receptor beta chains given below trace back to one sample, sequenced in a study of blood T cell repertoires in COVID-19. Using immunoSEQ multiplex PCR, the repertoire was profiled, and TCRdb retains in-frame clones only, with some absent. Of 250,000 to 400,000 clones listed, about 85% are singletons. Material for sequencing was PBMCs or T cells enriched from blood (not recorded which). The source of these receptors is a woman aged 30 to 39 who had been exposed to COVID-19.

V and J are TRBV27 and TRBJ1-2; 7 bases align to TRBD1. The CDR3 has 17 amino acids. Trimming at V came to 2 bases and at J to 8 bases, leaving 17 bases not matched to a gene. Germline lookup yields CDR1 MNHEY and CDR2 SMNVEV (reference sequence). CDR3 sequence: CASSLKGRGVTGRGYTF. DNA for the CDR3: TGTGCCAGCAGTTTAAAAGGCAGGGGGGTGACTGGTAGAGGCTACACCTTC.

V gene TRBV29-1 combines with J gene TRBJ1-5; 8 bases are a match to TRBD1. The CDR3 runs to 13 residues. With V trimmed by 5 bases and J by 5 bases, 5 bases remained unmatched. From germline, CDR1 is SQVTM and CDR2 ANQGSEA. This CDR3 reads CSVRQGMDQPQHF. The CDR3 DNA reads as TGCAGCGTTAGACAGGGGATGGATCAGCCCCAGCATTTT.

The chain has TRBV7-2 and TRBJ1-1; no definite D call. The germline CDR1 and CDR2 sequences are SGHTA and FQGNSA. With 1 base removed from V and 0 bases from J, the gap between germline ends came to 9 bases. The CDR3 has 15 amino acids. The chain's CDR3 is CASSLGANLNTEAFF. In DNA, the CDR3 is TGTGCCAGCAGCTTAGGGGCCAACCTGAACACTGAAGCTTTCTTT.

The chain recombines TRBV19 with TRBJ1-2; D is perhaps TRBD1 (6 bases). CDR3 length equals 13 residues. V was shortened by 5 bases and J by 8 bases, with 15 bases between the two germline ends. The germline V gene has CDR1 LNHDA and CDR2 SQIVND (reference sequence). CDR3 amino acids: CASSGGPSWGYTF. The CDR3 DNA sequence: TGTGCCAGTAGTGGGGGCCCCTCGTGGGGCTACACCTTC.

This rearrangement joins TRBV5-6 to TRBJ2-1; TRBD2 is a possible D gene (5 bases). The CDR3 length is 15 residues. Germline CDR1 reads SGHDT; CDR2 reads YYEEEE. V was shortened by 1 base and J by 9 bases, with 17 bases between the two germline ends. CDR3 protein: CASSLTRLEVTEQFF. In nucleotides, the CDR3 is TGTGCCAGCAGCTTGACCCGACTGGAGGTGACTGAGCAGTTCTTC.

The J gene is TRBJ2-7, the V gene TRBV2; D perhaps matches TRBD2 (5 bases). Germline V CDR1 and CDR2: SNHLY, FYNNEI. V lost 6 bases to trimming and J lost 2 bases, with 20 bases between them. This CDR3 has 16 residues. CDR3 protein: CASRTEGWGITYEQYF. In DNA, the CDR3 is TGTGCCAGCAGGACCGAGGGCTGGGGAATTACCTACGAGCAGTACTTC. Together with reference TRBV2 and TRBJ2-7, the CDR3 gives the full variable domain: EPEVTQTPSHQVTQMGQEVILRCVPISNHLYFYWYRQILGQKVEFLVSFYNNEISEKSEIFDDQFSVERPDGSNFTLKIRSTKLEDSAMYFCASRTEGWGITYEQYFGPGTRLTVT.

The chain uses TRBV28 and TRBJ1-1; D is uncertain. The V and J ends lost 1 base and 3 bases respectively, with 9 bases between them. The germline gives CDR1 MDHEN, CDR2 SYDVKM. The CDR3 sequence is 14 residues long. The CDR3 coding sequence is TGTGCCAGCAGTTTATACCCAGGTGACACTGAAGCTTTCTTT. It codes for CASSLYPGDTEAFF.

The rearrangement links TRBV9 to TRBJ2-3; 9 nucleotides agree with TRBD2. J gave up 2 bases and V 4 bases, and 11 bases lay outside the gene matches. The germline CDR1 and CDR2 sequences are SGDLS and YYNGEE. The CDR3 has 17 residues. This chain's CDR3 is CASSPWDSGSPTDTQYF. The CDR3 nucleotides read TGTGCCAGCAGCCCGTGGGATAGCGGGAGCCCCACAGATACGCAGTATTTT.

Note on this clone: A read error is likely, as this CDR3 ends without the conserved phenylalanine or tryptophan. The limits of the CDR3 on the DNA are not certain, so only TCRdb's listed CDR3 is given. The genes are TRBV21-1 and TRBJ1-1. TRBV21-1 is termed a pseudogene. The CDR3 totals 11 residues, both ends included. The CDR3 reads CASSKLTRTGI.

J is TRBJ2-5 and V is TRBV19, with D possibly matching TRBD1 (6 bases). V was shortened by 5 bases and J by 5 bases, with 15 bases between the two germline ends. The CDR3 extends over 14 amino acids. The germline CDR1 and CDR2 sequences are LNHDA and SQIVND (reference sequence). CDR3 protein: CASSVVTGTETQYF. CDR3 DNA sequence: TGTGCCAGTAGTGTCGTAACAGGGACCGAGACCCAGTACTTC.

V is TRBV7-8 and J is TRBJ1-1, with 8 positions matching TRBD1. The CDR3 length is 14 residues. The V and J ends lost 1 base and 5 bases, in that order; junction bases with no gene match: 3. CDR1 and CDR2 from the germline V gene are SGHVS and FQNEAQ. The CDR3 loop is CASSLGTGKTEAFF. CDR3 sequence (DNA): TGTGCCAGCAGCTTAGGGACAGGGAAAACTGAAGCTTTCTTT.